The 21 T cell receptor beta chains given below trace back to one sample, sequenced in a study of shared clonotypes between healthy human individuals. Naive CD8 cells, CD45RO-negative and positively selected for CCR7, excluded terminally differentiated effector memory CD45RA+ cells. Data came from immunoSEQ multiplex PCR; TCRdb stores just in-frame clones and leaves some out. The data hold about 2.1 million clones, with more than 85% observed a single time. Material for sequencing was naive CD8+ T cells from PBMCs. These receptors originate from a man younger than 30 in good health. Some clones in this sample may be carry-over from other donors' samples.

The CDR3 reads CASSLGFHEQFF. The CDR3 coding sequence is TGTGCCAGCAGCTTGGGATTCCATGAGCAGTTCTTC. The chain joins TRBV5-6 to TRBJ2-1; D unclear. The CDR3 totals 12 residues. CDR1 is SGHDT, CDR2 YYEEEE, per germline. V gave up 0 bases and J gave up 8 bases, with 6 bases separating them.

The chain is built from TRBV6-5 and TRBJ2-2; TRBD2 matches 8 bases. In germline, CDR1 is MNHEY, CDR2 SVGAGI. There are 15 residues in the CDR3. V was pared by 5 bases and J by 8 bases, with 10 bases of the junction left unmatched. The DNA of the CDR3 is TGTGCCAGCAGTGTCGGACTAGCCCTTGGTGGGGAGCTGTTTTTT. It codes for CASSVGLALGGELFF.

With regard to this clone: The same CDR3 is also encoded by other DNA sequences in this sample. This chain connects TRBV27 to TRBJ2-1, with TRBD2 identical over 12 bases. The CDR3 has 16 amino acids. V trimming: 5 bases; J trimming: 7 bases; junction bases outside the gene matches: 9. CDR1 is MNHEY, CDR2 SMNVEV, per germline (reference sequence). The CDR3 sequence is CASSPILAGGPNEQFF. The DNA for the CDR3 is TGTGCCAGCAGTCCTATCCTAGCGGGAGGGCCGAATGAGCAGTTCTTC.

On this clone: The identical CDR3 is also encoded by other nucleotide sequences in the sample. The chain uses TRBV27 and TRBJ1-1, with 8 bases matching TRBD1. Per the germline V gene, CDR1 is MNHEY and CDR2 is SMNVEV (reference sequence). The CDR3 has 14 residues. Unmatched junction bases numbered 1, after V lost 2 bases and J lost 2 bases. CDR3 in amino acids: CASSLQGANTEAFF. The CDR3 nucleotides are TGTGCCAGCAGTTTACAGGGGGCAAACACTGAAGCTTTCTTT.

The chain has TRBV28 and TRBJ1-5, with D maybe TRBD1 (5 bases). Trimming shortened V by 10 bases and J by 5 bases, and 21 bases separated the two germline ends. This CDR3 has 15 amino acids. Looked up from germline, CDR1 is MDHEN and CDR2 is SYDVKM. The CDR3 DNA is TGTGCCACCCGCCTGGGCAGGGTATGGCATCAGCCCCAGCATTTT. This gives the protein CATRLGRVWHQPQHF.

CDR3 sequence (DNA): TGCGCCAGCAGTGAGGTGGGCGGAGGAGTCAGCTCCTACAATGAGCAGTTCTTC. Its translation is CASSEVGGGVSSYNEQFF. This sequence joins TRBV10-2 and TRBJ2-1; D possibly corresponds to TRBD2 (5 bases). In germline, CDR1 is WSHSY, CDR2 SAAADI. CDR3 size: 18 residues. The germline V and J ends were trimmed by 2 bases and 0 bases, with 17 bases remaining between them.

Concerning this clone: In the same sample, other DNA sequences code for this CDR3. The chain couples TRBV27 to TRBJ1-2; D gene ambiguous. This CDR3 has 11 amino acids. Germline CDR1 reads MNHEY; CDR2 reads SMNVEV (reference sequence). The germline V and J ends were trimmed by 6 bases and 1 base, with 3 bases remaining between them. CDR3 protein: CASRGNYGYTF. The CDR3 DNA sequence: TGTGCCAGCAGGGGTAACTATGGCTACACCTTC.

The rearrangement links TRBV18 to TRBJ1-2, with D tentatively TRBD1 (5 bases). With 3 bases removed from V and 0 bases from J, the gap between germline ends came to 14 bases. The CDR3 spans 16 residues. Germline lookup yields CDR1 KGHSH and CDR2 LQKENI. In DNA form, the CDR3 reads TGTGCCAGCTCACCCGGGGGACCAGCCCCTAACTATGGCTACACCTTC. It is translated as CASSPGGPAPNYGYTF.

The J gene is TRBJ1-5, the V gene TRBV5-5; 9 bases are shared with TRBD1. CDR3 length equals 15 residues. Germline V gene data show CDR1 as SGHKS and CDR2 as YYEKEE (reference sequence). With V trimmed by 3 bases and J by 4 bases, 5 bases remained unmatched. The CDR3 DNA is TGTGCCAGCAGCTGGGACAGGGCCACGAATCAGCCCCAGCATTTT. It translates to CASSWDRATNQPQHF.

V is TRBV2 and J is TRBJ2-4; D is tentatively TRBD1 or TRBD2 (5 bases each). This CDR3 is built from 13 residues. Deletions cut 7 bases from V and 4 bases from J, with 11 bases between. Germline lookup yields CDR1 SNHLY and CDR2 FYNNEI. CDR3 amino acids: CASTWDGKNIQYF. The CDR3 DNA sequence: TGTGCCAGCACCTGGGACGGTAAAAACATTCAGTACTTC.

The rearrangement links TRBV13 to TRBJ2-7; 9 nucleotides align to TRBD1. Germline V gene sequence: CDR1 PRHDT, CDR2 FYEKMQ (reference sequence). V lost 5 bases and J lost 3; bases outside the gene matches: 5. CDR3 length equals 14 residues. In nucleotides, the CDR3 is TGTGCCAGCAGCGACCGGGACAGGGACTACGAGCAGTACTTC. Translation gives CASSDRDRDYEQYF.

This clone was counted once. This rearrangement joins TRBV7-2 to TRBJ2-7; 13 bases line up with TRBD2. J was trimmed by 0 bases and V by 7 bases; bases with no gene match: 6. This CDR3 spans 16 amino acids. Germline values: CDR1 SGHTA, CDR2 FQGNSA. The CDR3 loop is CASTGLAGARSYEQYF. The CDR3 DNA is TGTGCCAGCACCGGACTAGCGGGGGCCCGCTCCTACGAGCAGTACTTC. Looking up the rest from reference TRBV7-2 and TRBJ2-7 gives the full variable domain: GAGVSQSPSNKVTEKGKDVELRCDPISGHTALYWYRQSLGQGLEFLIYFQGNSAPDKSGLPSDRFSAERTGGSVSTLTIQRTQQEDSAVYLCASTGLAGARSYEQYFGPGTRLTVT.

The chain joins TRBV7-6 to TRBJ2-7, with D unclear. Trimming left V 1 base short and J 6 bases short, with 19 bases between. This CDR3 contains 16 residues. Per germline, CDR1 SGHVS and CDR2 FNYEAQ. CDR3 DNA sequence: TGTGCCAGCAGCTTAGGGAGCCGGAGTCTAACTTCCGAGCAGTACTTC. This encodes CASSLGSRSLTSEQYF. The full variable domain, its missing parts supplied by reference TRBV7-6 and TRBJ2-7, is GAGVSQSPRYKVTKRGQDVALRCDPISGHVSLYWYRQALGQGPEFLTYFNYEAQQDKSGLPNDRFSAERPEGSISTLTIQRTEQRDSAMYRCASSLGSRSLTSEQYFGPGTRLTVT.

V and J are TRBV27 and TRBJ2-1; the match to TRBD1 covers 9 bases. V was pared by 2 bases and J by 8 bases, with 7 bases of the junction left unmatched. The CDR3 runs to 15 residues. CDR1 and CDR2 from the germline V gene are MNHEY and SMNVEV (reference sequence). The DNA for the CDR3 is TGTGCCAGCAGTTTAGGGACAGGGTCTGTTCATGAGCAGTTCTTC. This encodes CASSLGTGSVHEQFF.

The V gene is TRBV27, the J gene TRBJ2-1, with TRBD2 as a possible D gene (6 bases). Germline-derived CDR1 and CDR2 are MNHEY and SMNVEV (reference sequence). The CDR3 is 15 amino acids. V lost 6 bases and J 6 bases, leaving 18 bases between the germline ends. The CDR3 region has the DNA TGTGCCAGCAGCACCTCCGGGACTGGGGGCAATGAGCAGTTCTTC. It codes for CASSTSGTGGNEQFF.

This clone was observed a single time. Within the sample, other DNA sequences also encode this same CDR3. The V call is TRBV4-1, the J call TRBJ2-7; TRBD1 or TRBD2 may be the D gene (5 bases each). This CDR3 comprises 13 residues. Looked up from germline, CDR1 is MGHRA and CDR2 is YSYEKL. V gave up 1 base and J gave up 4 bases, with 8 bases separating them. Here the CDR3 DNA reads TGCGCCAGCAGCCAAGCGGGGCCTTACGAGCAGTACTTC. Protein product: CASSQAGPYEQYF.

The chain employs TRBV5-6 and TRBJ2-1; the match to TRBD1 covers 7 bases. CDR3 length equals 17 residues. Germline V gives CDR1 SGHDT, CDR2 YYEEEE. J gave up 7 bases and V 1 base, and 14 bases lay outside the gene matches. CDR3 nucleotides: TGTGCCAGCAGCTTGAACTTTGACAGGGTAGGCGGGAATGAGCAGTTCTTC. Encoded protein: CASSLNFDRVGGNEQFF.

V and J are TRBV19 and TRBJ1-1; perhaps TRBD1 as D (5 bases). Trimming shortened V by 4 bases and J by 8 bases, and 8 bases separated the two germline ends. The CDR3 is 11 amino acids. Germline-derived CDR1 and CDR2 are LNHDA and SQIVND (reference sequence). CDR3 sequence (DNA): TGTGCCAGTAGTAACCAGGGAGAAGCTTTCTTT. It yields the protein CASSNQGEAFF.

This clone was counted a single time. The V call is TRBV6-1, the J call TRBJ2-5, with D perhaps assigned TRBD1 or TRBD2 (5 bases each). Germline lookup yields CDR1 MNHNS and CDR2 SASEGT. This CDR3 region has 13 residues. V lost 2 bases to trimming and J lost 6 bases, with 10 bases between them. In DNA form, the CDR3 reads TGTGCCAGCAGTGAACTGGGGACGAAGACCCAGTACTTC. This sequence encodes CASSELGTKTQYF.

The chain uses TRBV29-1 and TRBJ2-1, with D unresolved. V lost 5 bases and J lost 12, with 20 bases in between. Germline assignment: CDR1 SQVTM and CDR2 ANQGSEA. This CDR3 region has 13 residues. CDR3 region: CSVSPGFRLSQFF. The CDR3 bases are TGCAGCGTTTCTCCTGGATTCCGGCTCTCGCAGTTCTTC.

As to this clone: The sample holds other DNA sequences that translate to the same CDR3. The CDR3 here is CASSELAGGLNEQFF. For the CDR3, the DNA is TGTGCCAGCAGTGAACTAGCGGGAGGACTCAATGAGCAGTTCTTC. This sequence joins TRBV27 and TRBJ2-1, with 12 bases matching TRBD2. Germline V lookup: CDR1 MNHEY, CDR2 SMNVEV (reference sequence). V trimming: 5 bases; J trimming: 6 bases; junction bases outside the gene matches: 5. CDR3 size: 15 residues.